This T cell receptor beta chain was recorded in a study of blood T cell repertoires in COVID-19. In the study overall: PBMCs, B-cell-depleted T cells, or T cells were the source of the cDNA or gDNA that made up the material.

As handled by the study authors: Amplification with reference gene primers provided the estimates of nucleated cell counts. Clones were read by immunoSEQ multiplex PCR, and TCRdb kept only the in-frame ones, dropping some. The DNA was the basis for D and trimming; V, J and clone size are from that table. This table holds some 150,000 clones, around 86% found once. Germline lookup yields CDR1 MDHEN and CDR2 SYDVKM. V was shortened by 2 bases and J by 1 base, with 2 bases between the two germline ends. The CDR3 totals 12 residues. This receptor was identified in a man aged 70-80 years with acute or convalescent COVID-19. This rearrangement joins TRBV28 to TRBJ1-1; D is undetermined. Sequenced material: peripheral blood. In DNA form, the CDR3 reads TGTGCCAGCAGTTTACAGAACACTGAAGCTTTCTTT. This sequence encodes CASSLQNTEAFF.